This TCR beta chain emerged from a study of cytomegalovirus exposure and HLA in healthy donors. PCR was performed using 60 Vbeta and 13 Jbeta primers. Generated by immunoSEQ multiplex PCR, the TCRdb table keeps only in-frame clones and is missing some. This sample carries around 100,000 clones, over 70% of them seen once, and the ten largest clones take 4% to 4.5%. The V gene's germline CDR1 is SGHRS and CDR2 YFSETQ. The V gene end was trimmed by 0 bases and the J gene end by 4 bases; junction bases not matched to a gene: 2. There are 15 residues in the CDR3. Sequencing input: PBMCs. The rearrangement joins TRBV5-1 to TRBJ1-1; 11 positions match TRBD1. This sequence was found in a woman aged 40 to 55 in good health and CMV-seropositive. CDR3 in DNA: TGCGCCAGCAGCTTGGAAGGGACAGGGGGCACTGAAGCTTTCTTT. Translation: CASSLEGTGGTEAFF.